This T cell receptor (beta chain) was identified during a study of T-cell reconstitution after alpha-beta-depleted transplantation in children. Study-level findings and limits: By one year post-transplant, T-cell counts and diversity largely arose from T cells that were newly produced. At around two months after transplant, the alpha-beta T cells were reportedly derived from several hundred expanded clones that came from non-depleted graft cells.

The V gene lost 5 bases and the J gene lost 3 bases, with 7 bases spanning the gap. Germline-derived CDR1 and CDR2 are DFQATT and SNEGSKA (reference sequence). This CDR3 comprises 11 residues. Concerning this clonotype: The antigen remains unidentified.

Construction of the TCRbeta library involved unique molecular identifiers. TCRdb reprocessed the PCR reads via MiXCR and lists one record per CDR3 protein. Of 530,000 or so distinct CDR3 sequences in the sample, 25% to 30% were seen once. The receptor was isolated from a boy in the first two years of life with Wiskott-Aldrich syndrome, due to receive a stem cell transplant. This chain uses TRBV20-1 with TRBJ1-1; D uncertain. The sequences come from PBMCs, collected before TCRalphabeta/CD19-depleted stem cell transplant. CDR3 nucleotide sequence: TGCAGTGCTCCCTGGGACACTGAAGCTTTCTTT. The encoded protein is CSAPWDTEAFF.